The 29 T cell receptor beta chains in this list originate from one sample, sequenced in a study of blood T cell repertoires in COVID-19 (dated by TCRdb to 2020 to 2021). Receptor amplification or capture employed the immunoSEQ multiplex PCR assay. Held by TCRdb, this immuneACCESS table contains in-frame sequences only and omits some clones. Under half of the omission traces to an unresolved V gene where checked; the cause of the rest is unknown. The sample profile shows fewer than 75,000 clones; roughly 89% of them were found once. The ten largest clones add up to roughly 9.6% of the sample. The sample comprised peripheral blood. These receptors were collected from a man at least 80 years old with acute or convalescent COVID-19.

V usage is TRBV3-1 (or the pseudogene TRBV3-2) and J usage is TRBJ1-4; a weak D match, TRBD1 (6 bases). Trimming stripped 4 bases from V and 7 bases from J, with 10 bases between. Per germline, CDR1 LGHDT and CDR2 YNNKEL (reference sequence). This CDR3 has 13 amino acids. The CDR3 region has the DNA TGTGCCAGCAGCCTCCTCAGGGGTGAAAAACTGTTTTTT. Protein product: CASSLLRGEKLFF.

The chain uses TRBV6-5 and TRBJ2-3; D might be TRBD1 (6 bases). The V and J ends lost 8 bases and 3 bases respectively, with 18 bases between them. The CDR3 extends over 15 amino acids. CDR1 and CDR2 (germline): MNHEY, SVGAGI. The CDR3 region is CASDKGTGLTDTQYF. The DNA for the CDR3 is TGTGCCAGCGACAAAGGAACAGGGTTGACAGATACGCAGTATTTT.

This clone appeared many times. V gene TRBV27 combines with J gene TRBJ2-7, with D tentatively TRBD1 (5 bases). Trimming took 7 bases from V and 0 from J, leaving 10 bases between them. Germline CDR1 and CDR2: MNHEY and SMNVEV (reference sequence). This CDR3 contains 13 residues. The CDR3 spells CASKAGHSYEQYF. CDR3 DNA sequence: TGTGCCAGCAAAGCAGGGCACTCCTACGAGCAGTACTTC.

The CDR3 DNA reads TGCGCCAGCAGTTCCGAGGATACGCAGTATTTT. Translating gives CASSSEDTQYF. V gene TRBV5-1 combines with J gene TRBJ2-3; D uncertain. Looked up from germline, CDR1 is SGHRS and CDR2 is YFSETQ. This CDR3 contains 11 residues. Trimming left V 5 bases short and J 6 bases short, with 7 bases between.

V and J are TRBV6-5 and TRBJ2-5; 9 bases map to TRBD1. The CDR3 is 15 residues long. From germline, CDR1 is MNHEY and CDR2 SVGAGI. The ends lost 5 bases at V and 4 bases at J; junction bases unmatched: 8. The CDR3 DNA reads TGTGCCAGCAGTCCCTTGGACAGGGGACGAGAGACCCAGTACTTC. It codes for CASSPLDRGRETQYF.

This chain connects TRBV12-5 to TRBJ2-1; 7 bases agree with TRBD2. The ends lost 0 bases at V and 6 bases at J; junction bases unmatched: 5. The CDR3 has 15 amino acids. Germline CDR1 reads LGHNT; CDR2 reads FRNRAP. The CDR3 here is CASGLVLAGVNEQFF. The CDR3 region has the DNA TGTGCTAGTGGTTTGGTATTGGCGGGGGTCAATGAGCAGTTCTTC.

This clone occurred once. V and J are TRBV15 and TRBJ2-7; TRBD1 matches 8 bases. CDR3 size: 14 residues. Germline assignment: CDR1 LNHNV and CDR2 YYDKDF (reference sequence). With 0 bases clipped from V and 3 bases from J, the junction kept 1 base outside the gene matches. In DNA, the CDR3 is TGTGCCACCAGCAGAGACAGGGGGCACTACGAGCAGTACTTC. This codes for CATSRDRGHYEQYF.

This chain joins TRBV24-1 and TRBJ1-2; TRBD1 aligns across 7 bases. The CDR3 consists of 12 residues. V shed 3 bases and J 8 bases; nucleotides not matched to a gene: 2. Germline V gene lookup returns CDR1 KGHDR and CDR2 SFDVKD. The CDR3 loop is CATSDQGGGYTF. CDR3 DNA sequence: TGTGCCACCAGTGATCAGGGGGGAGGCTACACCTTC.

The chain has TRBV30 and TRBJ1-4, with D possibly being TRBD1 (5 bases). The CDR3 totals 14 residues. The V end was cut by 5 bases, the J end by 1 base, with 11 bases between. Germline assignment: CDR1 GTSNPN and CDR2 SVGIG (reference sequence). CDR3 sequence (DNA): TGTGCCTGGGCCCAGGGCAGAACTAATGAAAAACTGTTTTTT. It is translated as CAWAQGRTNEKLFF.

The rearrangement uses TRBV19 and TRBJ2-7; TRBD1 agrees at 7 bases. J lost 6 bases, V lost 7 bases, and 15 bases had no gene match. The CDR3 is 15 amino acids. CDR1 is LNHDA, CDR2 SQIVND, per germline (reference sequence). The CDR3 bases are TGTGCCAGTACCAATCAGGGGGACGGGGTCCGCGAGCAGTACTTC. Translating gives CASTNQGDGVREQYF.

V and J are TRBV7-9 and TRBJ2-1; the match to TRBD2 covers 7 bases. Germline assignment: CDR1 SEHNR and CDR2 FQNEAQ (reference sequence). Germline trimming cut 1 base from V and 0 bases from J; bases unmatched to any gene: 0. The CDR3 has 15 residues. CDR3 bases: TGTGCCAGCAGCTTAGGGGAGGGCTCCTACAATGAGCAGTTCTTC. It translates to CASSLGEGSYNEQFF. Filled out from reference TRBV7-9 and TRBJ2-1, the complete variable domain reads DTGVSQNPRHKITKRGQNVTFRCDPISEHNRLYWYRQTLGQGPEFLTYFQNEAQLEKSRLLSDRFSAERPKGSFSTLEIQRTEQGDSAMYLCASSLGEGSYNEQFFGPGTRLTVL.

The gene calls are TRBV7-2 and TRBJ2-1; 7 bases line up with TRBD1. The germline CDR1 and CDR2 sequences are SGHTA and FQGNSA. The CDR3 contains 18 residues. Trimming cost V 5 bases and J 3 bases; bases outside gene matches: 16. The DNA for the CDR3 is TGTGCCAGCAGCCAACCTCCCCCCGGGACAGTATACTACAATGAGCAGTTCTTC. It translates to CASSQPPPGTVYYNEQFF.

V and J are TRBV19 and TRBJ1-2; 7 bases align to TRBD1. The ends lost 5 bases at V and 5 bases at J; junction bases unmatched: 5. Germline CDR1 LNHDA, CDR2 SQIVND (reference sequence). The CDR3 spans 13 residues. The CDR3 DNA reads as TGTGCCAGTAGTCAAGGGACAGTGTATGGCTACACCTTC. It codes for CASSQGTVYGYTF.

As DNA, the CDR3 is TGTGCCAGCAGTCTCAATACAGGTTACGAGCAGTACTTC. Its translation is CASSLNTGYEQYF. The genes are TRBV12-3 or TRBV12-4 and TRBJ2-7; tentative D call: TRBD1 (5 bases). This CDR3 comprises 13 residues. V dropped 5 bases and J dropped 4 bases, with 12 bases sitting between them.

The CDR3 protein is CALGQGSNEQYF. The CDR3 region has the DNA TGTGCCTTGGGACAGGGTTCCAACGAGCAGTACTTC. The gene calls are TRBV30 and TRBJ2-7, with 9 positions matching TRBD1. This CDR3 spans 12 amino acids. V lost 7 bases to trimming and J lost 5 bases; unmatched junction nucleotides: 6. Looked up from germline, CDR1 is GTSNPN and CDR2 is SVGIG (reference sequence).

The chain combines TRBV4-1 with TRBJ1-2; D unclear. The germline V gene encodes CDR1 MGHRA and CDR2 YSYEKL. The CDR3 is 15 residues long. V lost 4 bases, J lost 4 bases, and 16 bases lay in between. Written as DNA, the CDR3 is TGCGCCAGCAGCCCTGGATCGGGGAATCTCTATGGCTACACCTTC. Translated: CASSPGSGNLYGYTF.

The gene calls are TRBV6-5 and TRBJ2-5, with 9 nucleotides matching TRBD1. Trimming removed 5 bases from V and 9 bases from J; junction bases left unmatched: 13. The CDR3 length is 15 residues. Looked up from germline, CDR1 is MNHEY and CDR2 is SVGAGI. CDR3 bases: TGTGCCAGCAGTCCCCAGGGACAGGGCGGGATGTCCCAGTACTTC. Protein: CASSPQGQGGMSQYF.

This clone has just one count. This sequence joins TRBV19 and TRBJ1-4, with D perhaps matching TRBD1 (5 bases). This CDR3 contains 12 residues. Trimming took 8 bases from V and 2 from J, leaving 6 bases between them. Looked up from germline, CDR1 is LNHDA and CDR2 is SQIVND (reference sequence). CDR3 sequence (DNA): TGTGCCAGTGGGGGGACTAATGAAAAACTGTTTTTT. This encodes CASGGTNEKLFF. The entire variable domain, with the rest obtained from reference TRBV19 and TRBJ1-4, is as follows: DGGITQSPKYLFRKEGQNVTLSCEQNLNHDAMYWYRQDPGQGLRLIYYSQIVNDFQKGDIAEGYSVSREKKESFPLTVTSAQKNPTAFYLCASGGTNEKLFFGSGTQLSVL.

The V and J genes are TRBV10-2 and TRBJ1-1; D is possibly TRBD1 (5 bases). V was trimmed by 4 bases and J by 11 bases, leaving 17 bases between them. Germline CDR1 and CDR2: WSHSY and SAAADI. The CDR3 runs 13 residues. The CDR3 DNA reads as TGCGCCAGCAGTGGACAGTCCGGGGGAGAGGCTTTCTTT. It codes for CASSGQSGGEAFF.

The rearrangement links TRBV19 to TRBJ1-2; D unresolved. The CDR3 loop spans 16 amino acids. The V end lost 0 bases, the J end lost 2 bases, and 13 bases lay between the germline ends. The germline V gene encodes CDR1 LNHDA and CDR2 SQIVND (reference sequence). This chain's CDR3 is CASSIDAVNGNYGYTF. The DNA for the CDR3 is TGTGCCAGTAGTATAGATGCGGTGAACGGGAACTATGGCTACACCTTC.

V usage is TRBV4-1 and J usage is TRBJ2-7; 11 nucleotides line up with TRBD1. Germline assignment: CDR1 MGHRA and CDR2 YSYEKL. The CDR3 runs 15 residues. V shed 4 bases and J 3 bases; nucleotides not matched to a gene: 5. The CDR3 DNA reads TGCGCCAGCAGCCTAGGGACAGGGGGGTTCTACGAGCAGTACTTC. It encodes CASSLGTGGFYEQYF.

The V and J genes are TRBV5-1 and TRBJ1-4; 7 bases match TRBD1. V gave up 4 bases and J gave up 0 bases; unmatched junction bases: 12. Germline CDR1 and CDR2: SGHRS and YFSETQ. The length of the CDR3 is 18 residues. The CDR3 spells CASSPIRDSPATNEKLFF. The DNA of the CDR3 is TGCGCCAGCAGCCCGATCCGGGACAGTCCTGCAACTAATGAAAAACTGTTTTTT.

V usage is TRBV19 and J usage is TRBJ2-7; the match to TRBD1 covers 8 bases. CDR1 LNHDA and CDR2 SQIVND come from the germline V gene (reference sequence). V lost 3 bases to trimming and J lost 6 bases; unmatched junction nucleotides: 7. CDR3 length: 14 amino acids. CDR3 region: CASSMLQGAGEQYF. The CDR3 nucleotides are TGTGCCAGTAGTATGCTTCAGGGGGCGGGCGAGCAGTACTTC.

The V and J genes are TRBV5-8 and TRBJ1-5, with 8 bases lining up with TRBD1. The germline CDR1 and CDR2 sequences are SGHTS and YDEGEE. V shed 3 bases and J 7 bases; nucleotides not matched to a gene: 6. The CDR3 consists of 14 residues. CDR3: CASSSDRVEQPQHF. The CDR3 region has the DNA TGTGCCAGCAGCTCGGACAGGGTTGAACAGCCCCAGCATTTT.

The chain is built from TRBV7-9 and TRBJ2-7, with a possible D match to TRBD2 (7 bases). Trimming cost V 3 bases and J 6 bases, with 18 bases left between them. The CDR3 is 15 residues long. From germline, CDR1 is SEHNR and CDR2 FQNEAQ (reference sequence). CDR3 coding DNA: TGTGCCAGCAGCTTTCTCCTATCGGGGGGCGGCGAGCAGTACTTC. This sequence encodes CASSFLLSGGGEQYF. The full variable domain, in which reference TRBV7-9 and TRBJ2-7 provide the parts outside the CDR3, is DTGVSQNPRHKITKRGQNVTFRCDPISEHNRLYWYRQTLGQGPEFLTYFQNEAQLEKSRLLSDRFSAERPKGSFSTLEIQRTEQGDSAMYLCASSFLLSGGGEQYFGPGTRLTVT.

The gene calls are TRBV9 and TRBJ2-7, with 10 positions matching TRBD1. With V trimmed by 0 bases and J by 6 bases, 6 bases remained unmatched. From germline, CDR1 is SGDLS and CDR2 YYNGEE. The CDR3 runs 15 residues. The CDR3 nucleotides read TGTGCCAGCAGCGTAGAGGGACAGGGGTCTGGCGAGCAGTACTTC. It yields the protein CASSVEGQGSGEQYF.

A single count supports this clone. The chain uses TRBV30 and TRBJ1-5, with D possibly TRBD1 on 5 matching bases. V was clipped by 2 bases and J by 0 bases, with 14 bases between them. Germline V gene sequence: CDR1 GTSNPN, CDR2 SVGIG (reference sequence). CDR3 length: 16 residues. The CDR3 DNA is TGTGCCTGGAGTCCGAGAGACAGTTATAGCAATCAGCCCCAGCATTTT. It translates to CAWSPRDSYSNQPQHF.

The rearrangement joins TRBV5-1 to TRBJ1-1, with TRBD1 identical over 7 bases. V lost 1 base and J lost 4; bases outside the gene matches: 4. The CDR3 contains 14 residues. Germline V gene sequence: CDR1 SGHRS, CDR2 YFSETQ. The CDR3 is CASSLTGDGTEAFF. For the CDR3, the DNA is TGCGCCAGCAGCTTGACAGGGGACGGCACTGAAGCTTTCTTT.

This CDR3 is CASTLRRANYGYTF. In nucleotides, the CDR3 is TGTGCCAGCACTTTACGGAGAGCTAACTATGGCTACACCTTC. V and J are TRBV2 and TRBJ1-2; D call uncertain. V was shortened by 7 bases and J by 0 bases, with 12 bases between the two germline ends. The CDR3 is 14 residues long. Germline values: CDR1 SNHLY, CDR2 FYNNEI.